The next 7 T cell receptor beta chains were all read from a single sample in a study of tumour-infiltrating T cells in Burkitt lymphoma. Using immunoSEQ multiplex PCR, the repertoire was profiled, and TCRdb retains in-frame clones only, with some absent. This sample has more than 45,000 clones, with around 30% found just once. The sequenced material came from tumor tissue. These receptors were collected from a human donor with Burkitt lymphoma.

The rearrangement joins TRBV5-6 to TRBJ1-1, with TRBD1 identical over 9 bases. Germline values: CDR1 SGHDT, CDR2 YYEEEE. With V trimmed by 0 bases and J by 10 bases, 7 bases remained unmatched. The CDR3 length is 14 residues. CDR3 loop: CASSLGTGAPRAFF. In DNA, the CDR3 is TGTGCCAGCAGCTTGGGGACAGGGGCCCCAAGAGCTTTCTTT.

This clone was seen a few times. This chain joins TRBV19 and TRBJ2-3, with a weak D call TRBD1 (6 bases). The CDR3 length is 15 residues. CDR1 LNHDA and CDR2 SQIVND come from the germline V gene (reference sequence). V was cut by 3 bases and J by 0 bases, with 10 bases left in between. CDR3 protein: CASSIPGASTDTQYF. The CDR3 region has the DNA TGTGCCAGTAGTATCCCAGGGGCTAGCACAGATACGCAGTATTTT. Full variable domain (missing parts from reference TRBV19 and TRBJ2-3): DGGITQSPKYLFRKEGQNVTLSCEQNLNHDAMYWYRQDPGQGLRLIYYSQIVNDFQKGDIAEGYSVSREKKESFPLTVTSAQKNPTAFYLCASSIPGASTDTQYFGPGTRLTVL.

The sample holds a few counts of this clone. This chain joins TRBV5-1 and TRBJ2-5, with TRBD2 identical over 7 bases. Germline-derived CDR1 and CDR2 are SGHRS and YFSETQ. The CDR3 has 13 residues. V lost 4 bases, J lost 5 bases, and 5 bases stayed unmatched. The CDR3 reads CASSNGLVETQYF. DNA of the CDR3: TGCGCCAGCAGCAATGGACTAGTTGAGACCCAGTACTTC.

J is TRBJ1-1 and V is TRBV7-9, with D hard to call. There are 13 residues in the CDR3. In germline, CDR1 is SEHNR, CDR2 FQNEAQ (reference sequence). Trimming left V 5 bases short and J 5 bases short, with 12 bases between. CDR3 bases: TGTGCCAGCAGCGGATATGGGGATACTGAAGCTTTCTTT. Protein: CASSGYGDTEAFF. The full variable domain, in which reference TRBV7-9 and TRBJ1-1 provide the parts outside the CDR3, is DTGVSQNPRHKITKRGQNVTFRCDPISEHNRLYWYRQTLGQGPEFLTYFQNEAQLEKSRLLSDRFSAERPKGSFSTLEIQRTEQGDSAMYLCASSGYGDTEAFFGQGTRLTVV.

V is TRBV4-3 and J is TRBJ2-5; D may be TRBD2 (7 bases). CDR3 size: 15 residues. CDR1 LGHNA and CDR2 YSLEER come from the germline V gene. V was pared by 2 bases and J by 4 bases, with 14 bases between. CDR3 sequence: CASSQWEGGPETQYF. CDR3 in DNA: TGCGCCAGCAGCCAATGGGAGGGGGGGCCAGAGACCCAGTACTTC.

This sequence joins TRBV28 and TRBJ1-2, with TRBD1 matching over 8 bases. Germline CDR1 reads MDHEN; CDR2 reads SYDVKM. Trimming at V came to 4 bases and at J to 8 bases, leaving 6 bases not matched to a gene. This CDR3 contains 13 residues. The DNA for the CDR3 is TGTGCCAGCAGTTCGGGCAGGGGGCTGGGCTACACCTTC. Translating gives CASSSGRGLGYTF.

The genes are TRBV15 and TRBJ1-1; the D gene is possibly TRBD1 (6 bases). Germline loops: CDR1 LNHNV, CDR2 YYDKDF (reference sequence). This CDR3 region has 15 residues. The germline V and J ends were trimmed by 6 bases and 4 bases, with 18 bases remaining between them. The CDR3 here is CATRWGRGTSTEAFF. The CDR3 DNA reads as TGTGCCACCAGGTGGGGGCGCGGTACAAGCACTGAAGCTTTCTTT.